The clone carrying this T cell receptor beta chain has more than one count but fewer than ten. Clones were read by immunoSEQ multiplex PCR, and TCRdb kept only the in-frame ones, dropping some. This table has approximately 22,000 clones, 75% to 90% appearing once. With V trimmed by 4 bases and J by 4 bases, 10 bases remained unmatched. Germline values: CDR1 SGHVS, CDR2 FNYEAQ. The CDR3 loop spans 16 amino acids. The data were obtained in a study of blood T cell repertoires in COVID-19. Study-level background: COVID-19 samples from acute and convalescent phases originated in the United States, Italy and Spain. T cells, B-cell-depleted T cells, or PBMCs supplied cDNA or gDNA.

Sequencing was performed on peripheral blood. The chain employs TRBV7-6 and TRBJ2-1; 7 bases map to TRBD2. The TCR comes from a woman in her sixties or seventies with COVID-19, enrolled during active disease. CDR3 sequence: CASSSPLADHYNEQFF. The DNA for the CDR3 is TGTGCCAGCAGCTCCCCCCTAGCGGACCATTACAATGAGCAGTTCTTC.